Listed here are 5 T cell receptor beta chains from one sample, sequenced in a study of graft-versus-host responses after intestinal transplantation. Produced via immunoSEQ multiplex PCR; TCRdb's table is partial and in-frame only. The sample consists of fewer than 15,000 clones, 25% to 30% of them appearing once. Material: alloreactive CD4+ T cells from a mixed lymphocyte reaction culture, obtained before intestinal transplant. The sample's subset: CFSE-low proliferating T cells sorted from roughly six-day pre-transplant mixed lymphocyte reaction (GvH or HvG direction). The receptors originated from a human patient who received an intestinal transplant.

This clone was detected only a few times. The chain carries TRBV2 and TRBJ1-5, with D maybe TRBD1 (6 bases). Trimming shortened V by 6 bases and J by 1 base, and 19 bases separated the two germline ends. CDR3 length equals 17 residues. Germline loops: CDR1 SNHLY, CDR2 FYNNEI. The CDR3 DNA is TGTGCCAGCAGGGCCCCCGGGGGGGCGGGAAGCAATCAGCCCCAGCATTTT. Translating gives CASRAPGGAGSNQPQHF.

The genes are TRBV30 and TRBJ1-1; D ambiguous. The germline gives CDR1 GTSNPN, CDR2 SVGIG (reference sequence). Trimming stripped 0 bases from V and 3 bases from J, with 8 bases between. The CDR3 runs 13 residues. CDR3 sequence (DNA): TGTGCCTGGAGTGTACGTGGGGACACTGAAGCTTTCTTT. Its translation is CAWSVRGDTEAFF.

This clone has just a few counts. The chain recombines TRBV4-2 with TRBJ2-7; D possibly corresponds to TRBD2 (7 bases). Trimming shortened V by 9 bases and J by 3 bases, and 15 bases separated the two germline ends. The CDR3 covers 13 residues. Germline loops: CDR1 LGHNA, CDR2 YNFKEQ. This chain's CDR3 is CASQGGEIYEQYF. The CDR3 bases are TGTGCCAGTCAAGGGGGGGAGATCTACGAGCAGTACTTC.

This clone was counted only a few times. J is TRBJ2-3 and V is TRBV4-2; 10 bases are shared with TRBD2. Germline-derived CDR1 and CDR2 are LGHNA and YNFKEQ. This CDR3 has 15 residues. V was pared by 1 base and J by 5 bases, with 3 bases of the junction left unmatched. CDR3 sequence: CASSQVASGRDTQYF. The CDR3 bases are TGTGCCAGCAGCCAAGTAGCTAGCGGGAGAGATACGCAGTATTTT.

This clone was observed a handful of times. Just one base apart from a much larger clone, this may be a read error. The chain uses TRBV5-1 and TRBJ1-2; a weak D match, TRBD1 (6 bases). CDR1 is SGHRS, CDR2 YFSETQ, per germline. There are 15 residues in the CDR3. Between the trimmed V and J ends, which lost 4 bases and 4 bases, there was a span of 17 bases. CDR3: CASSAGGRLGYGYTF. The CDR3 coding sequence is TGCGCCAGCAGCGCCGGGGGCCGTTTGGGCTATGGCTACACCTTC.